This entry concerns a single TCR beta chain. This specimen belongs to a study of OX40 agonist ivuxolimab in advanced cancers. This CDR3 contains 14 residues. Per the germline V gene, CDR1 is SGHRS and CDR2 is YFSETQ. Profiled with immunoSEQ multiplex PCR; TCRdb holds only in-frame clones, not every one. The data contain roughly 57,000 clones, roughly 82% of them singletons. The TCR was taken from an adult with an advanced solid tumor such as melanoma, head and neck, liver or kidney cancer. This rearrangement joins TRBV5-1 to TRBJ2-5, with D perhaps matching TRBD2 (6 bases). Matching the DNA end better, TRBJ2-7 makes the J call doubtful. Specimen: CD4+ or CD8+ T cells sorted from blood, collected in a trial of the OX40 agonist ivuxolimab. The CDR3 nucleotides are TGCGCCAGCTCCCGTGGGGACGGGGGTAACGAGCAGTACTTC. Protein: CASSRGDGGNEQYF.